Shown below are 11 T cell receptor beta chains from a single sample sequenced in a study of blood T cell repertoires in COVID-19. Sequencing was performed with immunoSEQ multiplex PCR; in TCRdb, only in-frame clones are kept and a portion is missing. The sample lists under 350,000 clones; just over 85% were seen once. The sequenced sample consisted of PBMCs or T cells enriched from blood (not recorded which). These receptors all stem from a woman aged 40 to 50 with acute COVID-19.

Comments on this clone: This sample also contains other DNA sequences that code for the same CDR3. The CDR3 protein is CAISESTSGETQYF. Here the CDR3 DNA reads TGTGCCATCAGTGAGTCAACTAGCGGCGAGACCCAGTACTTC. The V call is TRBV10-3, the J call TRBJ2-5; TRBD2 agrees at 8 bases. CDR1 is ENHRY and CDR2 is SYGVKD in the germline V gene. The CDR3 consists of 14 residues. Unmatched junction bases numbered 2, after V lost 0 bases and J lost 5 bases.

This chain joins TRBV29-1 and TRBJ1-1, with D perhaps matching TRBD1 (5 bases). This CDR3 is built from 13 residues. V lost 4 bases to trimming and J lost 1 base, with 10 bases between them. CDR1 is SQVTM, CDR2 ANQGSEA, per germline. The CDR3 bases are TGCAGCGTTGTGCAGGGTTGGAACACTGAAGCTTTCTTT. Protein sequence: CSVVQGWNTEAFF.

This rearrangement joins TRBV21-1 to TRBJ1-4. TRBV21-1 counts as a pseudogene. CDR3 length equals 14 residues. The CDR3 protein is CASSARMPNEKLFF. DNA for the CDR3: TGTGCCAGCAGCGCTAGGATGCCTAATGAAAAACTGTTTTTT.

The rearrangement uses TRBV11-2 and TRBJ1-6; tentatively, D is TRBD1 (5 bases). V was trimmed by 5 bases and J by 4 bases, leaving 15 bases between them. Germline V gives CDR1 SGHAT, CDR2 FQNNGV. The CDR3 is 16 residues long. The CDR3 sequence is CASSLTDSLYNSPLHF. Here the CDR3 DNA reads TGTGCCAGCAGCCTAACCGACAGTCTATATAATTCACCCCTCCACTTT.

This clone showed up just once. The chain carries TRBV25-1 and TRBJ2-1; TRBD2 matches at 12 bases. J lost 0 bases, V lost 10 bases, and 4 bases had no gene match. The CDR3 loop spans 15 amino acids. Germline CDR1 is MGHDK and CDR2 is SYGVNS. The CDR3 loop reads CATGLAGLSYNEQFF. CDR3 DNA sequence: TGTGCCACTGGACTAGCGGGGCTCTCCTACAATGAGCAGTTCTTC.

The gene calls are TRBV5-8 and TRBJ1-6; 7 bases map to TRBD1. Trimming cost V 4 bases and J 9 bases; bases outside gene matches: 10. The length of the CDR3 is 15 residues. Germline CDR1 is SGHTS and CDR2 is YDEGEE. In DNA form, the CDR3 reads TGTGCCAGCAGCCCCGCGGACAGGCTAGGTTCACCCCTCCACTTT. This sequence encodes CASSPADRLGSPLHF.

This sequence joins TRBV28 and TRBJ2-3; perhaps TRBD2 as D (6 bases). Trimming pared 2 bases from V and 4 bases from J, leaving 13 bases between. The CDR3 is 15 amino acids. The germline CDR1 and CDR2 sequences are MDHEN and SYDVKM. The CDR3, as DNA: TGTGCCAGCAGTTTAGGGCTAGCGCGGGCAGATACGCAGTATTTT. Amino acids: CASSLGLARADTQYF.

The V and J genes are TRBV9 and TRBJ2-3, with 8 bases lining up with TRBD1. There are 18 residues in the CDR3. Germline lookup yields CDR1 SGDLS and CDR2 YYNGEE. V lost 0 bases, J lost 0 bases, and 9 bases stayed unmatched. The CDR3 loop is CASSVGSSGGLSTDTQYF. The CDR3 DNA reads as TGTGCCAGCAGCGTAGGGTCTTCAGGGGGCCTGAGCACAGATACGCAGTATTTT. Together with reference TRBV9 and TRBJ2-3, the CDR3 gives the full variable domain: DSGVTQTPKHLITATGQRVTLRCSPRSGDLSVYWYQQSLDQGLQFLIQYYNGEERAKGNILERFSAQQFPDLHSELNLSSLELGDSALYFCASSVGSSGGLSTDTQYFGPGTRLTVL.

The count of this clone is one. The gene calls are TRBV11-2 and TRBJ2-1; D ambiguous. Looked up from germline, CDR1 is SGHAT and CDR2 is FQNNGV. The V and J ends lost 0 bases and 0 bases respectively, with 9 bases between them. This CDR3 has 16 amino acids. As DNA, the CDR3 is TGTGCCAGCAGCTTAGATGGCGGAAACTCCTACAATGAGCAGTTCTTC. Its protein is CASSLDGGNSYNEQFF.

V usage is TRBV2 and J usage is TRBJ1-2, with D hard to call. V lost 6 bases and J 0 bases, leaving 5 bases between the germline ends. CDR1 is SNHLY and CDR2 is FYNNEI in the germline V gene. This CDR3 contains 12 residues. The CDR3: CASREANYGYTF. DNA for the CDR3: TGTGCCAGCAGGGAGGCTAACTATGGCTACACCTTC.

This clone was found once. The V gene is TRBV5-1, the J gene TRBJ1-2; 12 nucleotides agree with TRBD1. The CDR3 runs 18 residues. Per the germline V gene, CDR1 is SGHRS and CDR2 is YFSETQ. Trimming removed 4 bases from V and 1 base from J; junction bases left unmatched: 11. DNA of the CDR3: TGCGCCAGCAGCGGGGACCGGGACAGGGGGCCTAGTAACTATGGCTACACCTTC. It encodes CASSGDRDRGPSNYGYTF.